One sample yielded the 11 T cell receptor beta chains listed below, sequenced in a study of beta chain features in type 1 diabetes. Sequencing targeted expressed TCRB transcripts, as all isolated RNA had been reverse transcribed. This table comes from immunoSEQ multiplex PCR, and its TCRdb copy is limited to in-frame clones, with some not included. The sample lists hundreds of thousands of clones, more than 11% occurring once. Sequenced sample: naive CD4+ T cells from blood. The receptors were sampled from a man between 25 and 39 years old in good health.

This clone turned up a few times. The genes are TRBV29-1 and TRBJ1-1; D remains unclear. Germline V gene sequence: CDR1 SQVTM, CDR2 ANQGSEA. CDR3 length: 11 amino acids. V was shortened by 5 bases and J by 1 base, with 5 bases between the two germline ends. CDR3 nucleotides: TGCAGCGTTACGAGGAACACTGAAGCTTTCTTT. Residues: CSVTRNTEAFF.

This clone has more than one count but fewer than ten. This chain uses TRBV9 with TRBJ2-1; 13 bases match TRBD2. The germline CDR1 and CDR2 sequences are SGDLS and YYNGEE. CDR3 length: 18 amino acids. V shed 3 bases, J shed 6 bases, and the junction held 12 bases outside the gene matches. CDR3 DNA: TGTGCCAGCAGCGCCCGGACTAGCGGGAGTGACGGCTCCAATGAGCAGTTCTTC. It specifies CASSARTSGSDGSNEQFF.

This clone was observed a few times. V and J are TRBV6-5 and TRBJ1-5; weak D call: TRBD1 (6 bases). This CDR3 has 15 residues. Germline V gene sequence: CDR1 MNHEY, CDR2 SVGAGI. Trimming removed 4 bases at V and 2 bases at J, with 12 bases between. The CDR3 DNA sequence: TGTGCCAGCAGTTTCGACGGGGGGCGCAATCAGCCCCAGCATTTT. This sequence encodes CASSFDGGRNQPQHF.

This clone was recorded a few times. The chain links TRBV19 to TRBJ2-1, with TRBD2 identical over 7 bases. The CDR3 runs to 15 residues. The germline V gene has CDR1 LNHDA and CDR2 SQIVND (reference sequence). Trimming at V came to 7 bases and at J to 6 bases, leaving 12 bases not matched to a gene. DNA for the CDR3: TGTGCCAGTACCTTACTAGCGTCCACGTCCAATGAGCAGTTCTTC. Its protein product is CASTLLASTSNEQFF.

The CDR3 protein is CASSGIDRQRAFF. CDR3 nucleotide sequence: TGTGCCAGCAGCGGGATAGACAGGCAGAGGGCTTTCTTT. The rearrangement uses TRBV9 and TRBJ1-1, with a possible D match to TRBD1 (6 bases). From germline, CDR1 is SGDLS and CDR2 YYNGEE. V lost 3 bases to trimming and J lost 11 bases, with 17 bases between them. CDR3 length: 13 amino acids.

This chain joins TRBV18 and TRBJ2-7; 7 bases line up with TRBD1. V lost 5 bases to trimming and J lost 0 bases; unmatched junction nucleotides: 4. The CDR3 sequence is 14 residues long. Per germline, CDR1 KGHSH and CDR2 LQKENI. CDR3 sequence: CASSWDSNSYEQYF. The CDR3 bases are TGTGCCAGCTCATGGGACAGCAACTCCTACGAGCAGTACTTC. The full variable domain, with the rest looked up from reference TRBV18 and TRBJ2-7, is NAGVMQNPRHLVRRRGQEARLRCSPMKGHSHVYWYRQLPEEGLKFMVYLQKENIIDESGMPKERFSAEFPKEGPSILRIQQVVRGDSAAYFCASSWDSNSYEQYFGPGTRLTVT.

CDR3 sequence reads: CASSYSLGGSYNEQFF. For the CDR3, the DNA is TGTGCCAGCAGTTACTCCCTGGGAGGCTCCTACAATGAGCAGTTCTTC. This chain links TRBV6-6 with TRBJ2-1, with a tentative D call TRBD2 (6 bases). Trimming stripped 0 bases from V and 0 bases from J, with 9 bases between. CDR3 length: 16 amino acids. CDR1 and CDR2 from the germline V gene are MNHNY and SVGAGI (reference sequence).

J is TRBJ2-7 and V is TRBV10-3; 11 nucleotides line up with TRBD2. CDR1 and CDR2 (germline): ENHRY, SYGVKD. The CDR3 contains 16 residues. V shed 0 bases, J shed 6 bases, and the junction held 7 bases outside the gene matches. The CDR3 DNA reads TGTGCCATCAGTGAGTCGACTAGCGGGGACGGAGGCGAGCAGTACTTC. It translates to CAISESTSGDGGEQYF.

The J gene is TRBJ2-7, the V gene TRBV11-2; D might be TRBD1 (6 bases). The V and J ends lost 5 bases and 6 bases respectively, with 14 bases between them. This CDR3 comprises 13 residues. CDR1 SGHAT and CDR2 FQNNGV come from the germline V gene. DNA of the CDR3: TGTGCCAGCAGCCCAGGGGCACACCGCGAGCAGTACTTC. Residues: CASSPGAHREQYF.

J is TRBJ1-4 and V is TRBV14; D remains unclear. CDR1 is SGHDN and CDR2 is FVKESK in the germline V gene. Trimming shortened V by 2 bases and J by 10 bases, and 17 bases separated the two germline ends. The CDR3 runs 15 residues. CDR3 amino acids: CASSQNPVTPGKLFF. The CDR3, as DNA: TGTGCCAGCAGCCAAAACCCGGTGACACCTGGAAAACTGTTTTTT.

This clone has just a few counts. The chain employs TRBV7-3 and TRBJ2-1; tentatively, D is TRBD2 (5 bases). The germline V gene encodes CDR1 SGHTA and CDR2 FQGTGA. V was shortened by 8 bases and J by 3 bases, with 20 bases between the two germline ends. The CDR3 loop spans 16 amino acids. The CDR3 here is CASSRQQVGSYNEQFF. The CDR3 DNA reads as TGTGCCAGCTCCAGGCAGCAGGTGGGGAGCTACAATGAGCAGTTCTTC.